The clone carrying this T cell receptor (beta chain) occurred a few times. Its specificity is unknown. The primer mix had 60 Vbeta and 13 Jbeta primers. The repertoire was sequenced with immunoSEQ multiplex PCR; TCRdb's copy has only in-frame clones and lacks some. This sample has a few hundred thousand clones, with just under 85% found just once. This record belongs to a study of cytomegalovirus exposure and HLA in healthy donors. This CDR3 comprises 12 residues. With 6 bases clipped from V and 8 bases from J, the junction kept 4 bases outside the gene matches. The germline CDR1 and CDR2 sequences are MDHEN and SYDVKM. Study observations and caveats: Previously analyzed data showed that most TCR beta V segments were productive at a frequency of about 87% or about 30%.

The sequenced sample was PBMCs. The chain combines TRBV28 with TRBJ1-2, with 9 bases fitting TRBD1. The TCR sequence derives from a woman aged 40 to 50 in good health and CMV-seropositive. The CDR3 loop reads CASRDRGFGYTF. The CDR3 DNA is TGTGCCAGCAGGGACAGGGGTTTCGGCTACACCTTC.